The table lists the clone carrying this T cell receptor (beta chain) with a few counts. The antigen is not known. The data stem from a study of molecular identifiers for immune sequencing clone quantification. The V and J ends lost 2 bases and 9 bases respectively, with 5 bases between them. The CDR3 spans 11 residues. Germline loops: CDR1 SGHDT, CDR2 YYEEEE. TCRdb ran MiXCR on the PCR reads and lists one entry per CDR3 protein. The table lists more than 50,000 distinct CDR3 sequences, around 19% of them singletons, with over 1.1% in the top ten. General study results and limits: Reports indicate spiked Jurkat TCR RNA from one cell could be found among roughly 980,000 naive cells.

The sequenced material came from naive CD8+ T cells from blood, with Jurkat cell RNA spiked in. Subset noted: FACS-sorted CD8+CD4-CCR7+CD45RA+ naive T cells. This TCR was recovered from a human donor in good health. Some libraries in this study had Jurkat cell RNA spiked in. This chain uses TRBV5-6 with TRBJ2-2; the D is unclear. CDR3 nucleotides: TGTGCCAGCAGCTTAAGTTGGGAGCTGTTTTTT. Amino acid sequence: CASSLSWELFF.